This T cell receptor beta chain was captured in a study of cytomegalovirus exposure and HLA in healthy donors (dated by TCRdb to about 2017). For the wider study: According to an earlier analysis of around 600 of the donors, some 170 million T cells yielded roughly 110 million unique TCR beta sequences and less than 300 Gb of sequence data. Roughly 290 gigabases of sequencing data and 70 million to 100 million unique TCR sequences made up an early release that covered nearly 650 HLA-typed donors. Of the roughly 430 genotyped donors, about 80% fell in the genetic ancestry cluster associated with self-reported Caucasian donors. The study was designed to test whether signatures of past pathogen exposure could be identified by cataloging public T cell receptors. The study profiled the T cell repertoires of 500 to 800 subjects by immunosequencing and related them to cytomegalovirus serostatus. Along with the approximately 700-subject first cohort, a separate validation cohort of over a hundred different subjects was used. To predict cytomegalovirus infection status, the study combined high-throughput TCR immunosequencing, statistical association of individual TCRs with disease status, and machine learning. A later analysis re-analyzed previously published TCR beta repertoires from 666 donors and added high-resolution HLA genotyping to study TCR occurrence patterns. The later analysis used no new phenotypic data to find candidate immune exposures, relying instead on TCR beta sequences and their occurrence across donors. In an earlier analysis of 587 of the donors, high-throughput TCR beta sequencing was used to judge whether each TCR beta V gene segment behaved as functional or pseudogenic. Donor age, sex, ethnicity and CMV serostatus were compiled alongside the repertoire data. Genome-wide SNP genotypes for about 65% of the roughly 700 donors were used in a later genetic analysis, which treated that subset as a discovery cohort. Every discovery cohort repertoire had been produced on one sequencing platform. Both class I and class II loci were covered by HLA typing, at four-digit resolution. Typing coverage differed by locus: A, B, C, DRB1 and DQB1 were typed in roughly 629-640 donors, DQA1 in about 560, DPA1 in some 610, and DPB1 in around 440. Roughly five DR-DQ haplotypes were handled as single units for association and clustering, since linkage in the cohort was strong. Among some 400 genotyped donors of the cohort, an average of around 240,000 unique TCR beta nucleotide sequences was sequenced per donor, of which about 19% were non-productive. Summary of the overall study and its limitations: Linkage disequilibrium might explain the correlated functional status among segregating V segments, but an unknown experimental factor could not be ruled out. Because counts were too low, about 18 rarely observed V segments, including chromosome 9 orphons, were excluded from the earlier analysis of roughly 580 of the donors. In an earlier analysis of fewer than 700 of the donors, most TCR beta V segments appeared in productive rearrangements about 87% or about 30% of the time, broadly matching IMGT annotations. V-gene and J-gene trimming of TCR beta chains was associated with a missense DCLRE1C variant in a later genetic analysis, and the association was replicated in an independent cohort. When HLA alleles, especially DR and DQ, strongly co-occurred, TCR associations were difficult to assign to individual alleles. Cytomegalovirus status was reported to be diagnosed by the classifier with high specificity and sensitivity in both the original and validation cohorts. The cohort was sequenced for TCR beta chains only, and without alpha or paired-chain data the features that could be detected were limited. The study gave a list of 150 to 200 TCR beta chains associated with cytomegalovirus. Roughly uniform sequencing depth across donors was assumed in presence/absence analyses, although this assumption may not hold. The authors suggested that the approach could potentially be generalized to other disease states and immunological phenotypes. The sequencing pipeline was judged likely to have produced a cluster of highly shared sequence variants as a technical artifact. In vitro tests confirmed that a few of the cytomegalovirus-associated TCR beta chains recognize cytomegalovirus antigens. In a later analysis, several top co-occurrence clusters were reported to appear linked to parvovirus B19, influenza, CMV and Epstein-Barr virus. At a false discovery rate of 0.05, a later analysis linked 16,951 TCR beta sequences to specific HLA alleles. Because HLA typing was unavailable for some donors at each locus, only the typed subset was used in association tests. According to a later analysis, TCR association rates differed among HLA loci, with DRB1 alleles showing the most associated TCRs and HLA-C alleles showing the fewest. A later genetic analysis reported fewer N-insertions in productive TCRs among donors in an Asian-associated ancestry cluster than the approximately 700-donor mean. Across donors, most TCR sequences were observed very rarely, whereas some public TCRs were present in many individuals. Immune exposure information for the cohort was limited to CMV serostatus. A later analysis found that most CMV-associated TCR beta chains appeared HLA-restricted, with HLA associations seemingly driven largely by CMV exposure. The 87-base-pair reads could not distinguish some IMGT-functional V segments, including TRBV6-2 and TRBV6-3, so those segments were excluded. A further reported finding was that TCR beta sequences accurately predicted the HLA-A and HLA-B alleles for most subjects in the first cohort. In a later analysis, HLA-associated TCR beta chains showed more clonal expansion and lower generation probabilities than non-associated chains that were equally common.

According to the germline V gene, CDR1 reads SGHTA and CDR2 reads FQGNSA. The germline V and J ends show losses of 0 bases and 5 bases respectively, and no gene match explains 4 bases of the junction. Counted from cysteine to phenylalanine, this CDR3 has 16 amino acids. The retained sequence is limited to the CDR3, 48 bases, with the frame set at the first base. Preparation of the library involved the immunoSEQ multiplex PCR assay. For the multiplex PCR, a mixture combining 60 forward primers for TCR Vbeta segments and 13 reverse primers for TCR Jbeta segments was used. The CDR3 region of rearranged TCR beta genes was amplified from genomic DNA with a multiplex PCR assay. The amplified TCR beta libraries were sequenced on the Illumina HiSeq System as 87-base-pair reads. On the authors' methods: A later analysis counted tens of millions of unique TCR beta chains across the 666 repertoires, and some 11 million of these chains were shared by at least two donors. Raw reads were error-corrected and collapsed into unique sequences by a nearest-neighbor algorithm in which closely related sequences were merged to remove PCR and sequencing errors. Alignment of CDR3 sequences to IMGT reference sequences was used to assign V, D and J gene segments. For a sequence to be retained, a match of at least six nucleotides was required to both a V gene segment and a J gene segment. Rearrangements were classified as productive when the CDR3 lacked stop codons and remained in frame with V and J, and all other rearrangements were classified as non-productive. Following IMGT convention, CDR3 was defined as the stretch from the second conserved V-encoded cysteine to the conserved J-encoded phenylalanine. The earlier analysis of about 610 of the donors excluded any sequence lacking an unambiguous match to a single V gene segment. In an earlier analysis of roughly 500 of the donors, V segments were called functional above 56.7% productive rearrangements and were called segregating when the between-donor standard deviation exceeded 5%. A statistical classification framework was developed to diagnose cytomegalovirus status using the catalog of TCR beta chain sequences. In a later analysis, TCR nucleotide sequences were compared against IMGT/GENE-DB human TR gene sequences so that V and J genes could be assigned. In a later analysis, CDR3 sequences and most-parsimonious VDJ recombination scenarios were assigned using the TCRdist pipeline. In a later analysis, each TCR beta chain was defined by its CDR3 amino acid sequence together with its V-gene family, and reads without a unique V-gene family were excluded. In a later analysis, 450 to 600 highly shared, low-generation-probability nucleotide sequences were removed to address suspected cross-contamination and a sequencing artifact. A later analysis calculated a clonal expansion index for each public chain from normalized within-repertoire ranks of inferred template counts. In a later analysis, generation probabilities were computed with a VDJ recombination model fitted to out-of-frame rearrangements, and the resulting probabilities were checked against IGoR. A later analysis scored TCR-TCR, TCR-HLA and TCR-CMV co-occurrence with hypergeometric tests, applying a repertoire-size bias correction to TCR pairs. To estimate false discovery rates, a later analysis permuted the HLA or CMV assignments 20 times. A later analysis grouped co-occurring TCRs with DBSCAN, adding TCRdist sequence similarity when clustering within HLA-allele-positive subsets. Repertoires with fewer than 30,000 or more than 120,000 public chains were left out of co-occurrence clustering, as were several repertoires with anomalous nucleotide sharing. TCRdb carries this immuneACCESS record with in-frame sequences only. Its versions omit some clonotypes, under half of them owing to an unresolved V gene in the studies checked, with the rest unexplained. V and J calls and clone size are those listed in that table; D and trimming were worked out from the DNA. This sample gives roughly 130,000 clones in total; 65% to 80% of them show up just once. The ten largest clones take up 1% of the sample.

The cohort consisted of approximately 690 healthy bone marrow donors. At the time of sampling, all cohort members were nominally healthy, though unrecorded immune exposures were likely present. Of the 666 cohort members, more than 250 had a positive CMV serostatus and 352 had a negative one, while no CMV serostatus was recorded for the donor. Each donor provided a peripheral blood sample, and peripheral blood mononuclear cells were used for TCR beta sequencing. Genomic DNA was extracted from the blood cell samples with the Qiagen DNeasy Blood Extraction Kit. The sample holds a few counts of this clone. No antigen is known for it. Base qualities are missing; no much larger clone stands one base away.

The V gene is TRBV7-2 and the J gene is TRBJ2-2; 9 nucleotides in the junction match TRBD2. The sequence came from a human donor in good health. The specimen was PBMCs. The CDR3 reads as follows: CASSLASGGRTGELFF. In nucleotides, the sequence is TGTGCCAGCAGCTTAGCTAGCGGGGGAAGAACCGGGGAGCTGTTTTTT. Joined to the reference TRBV7-2 and TRBJ2-2 proteins, this CDR3 gives the full variable domain: GAGVSQSPSNKVTEKGKDVELRCDPISGHTALYWYRQSLGQGLEFLIYFQGNSAPDKSGLPSDRFSAERTGGSVSTLTIQRTQQEDSAVYLCASSLASGGRTGELFFGEGSRLTVL.